These 12 T cell receptor beta chains share one sample of origin, sequenced in a study of blood T cell repertoires in COVID-19. The repertoire was sequenced with immunoSEQ multiplex PCR; TCRdb's copy has only in-frame clones and lacks some. The sample holds about 86,000 clones, around 80% seen once. Sequencing input: peripheral blood. All receptors derive from a woman of 80 years or more with active or convalescent COVID-19.

The rearrangement links TRBV28 to TRBJ2-7, with 7 bases fitting TRBD2. Germline-derived CDR1 and CDR2 are MDHEN and SYDVKM. CDR3 length: 15 amino acids. V trimming: 3 bases; J trimming: 4 bases; junction bases outside the gene matches: 9. In DNA form, the CDR3 reads TGTGCCAGCAGTTTCGGACTAGAAGTTGCGTACGAGCAGTACTTC. This encodes CASSFGLEVAYEQYF.

This chain connects TRBV5-1 to TRBJ2-5, with 9 nucleotides matching TRBD2. The CDR3 is made up of 15 amino acids. From germline, CDR1 is SGHRS and CDR2 YFSETQ. V trimming: 6 bases; J trimming: 1 base; junction bases outside the gene matches: 7. The CDR3 spells CASNKNSGSQETQYF. CDR3 nucleotide sequence: TGCGCCAGCAACAAAAATAGCGGGAGCCAAGAGACCCAGTACTTC.

The chain joins TRBV7-2 to TRBJ2-2; TRBD1 might be the D (5 bases). The germline V gene encodes CDR1 SGHTA and CDR2 FQGNSA. V gave up 1 base and J gave up 2 bases, with 11 bases separating them. This CDR3 is built from 16 residues. In DNA, the CDR3 is TGTGCCAGCAGCTTAGAAGGGGCTGGTAACACCGGGGAGCTGTTTTTT. It specifies CASSLEGAGNTGELFF. Full variable domain (remainder filled in from reference TRBV7-2 and TRBJ2-2): GAGVSQSPSNKVTEKGKDVELRCDPISGHTALYWYRQSLGQGLEFLIYFQGNSAPDKSGLPSDRFSAERTGGSVSTLTIQRTQQEDSAVYLCASSLEGAGNTGELFFGEGSRLTVL.

The gene calls are TRBV3-1 (or the pseudogene TRBV3-2) and TRBJ2-1; 7 bases are a match to TRBD1. The CDR3 is 15 amino acids. V shed 5 bases, J shed 5 bases, and the junction held 9 bases outside the gene matches. Germline V gene data show CDR1 as LGHDT and CDR2 as YNNKEL (reference sequence). Here the CDR3 DNA reads TGTGCCAGCAGCAAACAGGGGCGGACAAACAATGAGCAGTTCTTC. It translates to CASSKQGRTNNEQFF.

The rearrangement joins TRBV5-1 to TRBJ2-5, with D hard to call. V was clipped by 5 bases and J by 3 bases, with 11 bases between them. Germline loops: CDR1 SGHRS, CDR2 YFSETQ. The CDR3 contains 13 residues. The CDR3 loop reads CASRATREETQYF. CDR3 nucleotides: TGCGCCAGCAGGGCCACTCGGGAAGAGACCCAGTACTTC.

The J gene is TRBJ1-2, the V gene TRBV7-9; weak D call: TRBD1 (5 bases). Trimming took 5 bases from V and 0 from J, leaving 22 bases between them. The CDR3 consists of 18 residues. CDR1 and CDR2 from the germline V gene are SEHNR and FQNEAQ (reference sequence). CDR3 in DNA: TGTGCCAGCAGCACTGACAGTACCTACCGTGTTGCTAACTATGGCTACACCTTC. It is translated as CASSTDSTYRVANYGYTF.

The V call is TRBV11-2, the J call TRBJ2-6; no definite D call. Trimming took 0 bases from V and 4 from J, leaving 7 bases between them. Germline lookup yields CDR1 SGHAT and CDR2 FQNNGV. CDR3 length equals 15 residues. CDR3 region: CASSLDLNGANVLTF. CDR3 sequence (DNA): TGTGCCAGCAGCTTAGATCTAAACGGGGCCAACGTCCTGACTTTC.

The gene calls are TRBV10-3 and TRBJ2-1; 7 nucleotides align to TRBD2. Germline trimming cut 0 bases from V and 4 bases from J; bases unmatched to any gene: 9. The CDR3 spans 17 residues. CDR1 is ENHRY and CDR2 is SYGVKD in the germline V gene. CDR3 in DNA: TGTGCCATCAGTGAGTCCGGGAGGACTGGGATATACAATGAGCAGTTCTTC. Translation: CAISESGRTGIYNEQFF.

The rearrangement links TRBV5-4 to TRBJ2-5; D call uncertain. V gave up 3 bases and J gave up 5 bases, with 5 bases separating them. The CDR3 sequence is 11 residues long. Germline V gene data show CDR1 as SGHNT and CDR2 as YYREEE (reference sequence). CDR3 in amino acids: CASSSRETQYF. DNA of the CDR3: TGTGCCAGCAGCTCACGGGAGACCCAGTACTTC.

The genes are TRBV28 and TRBJ2-7, with D perhaps matching TRBD1 (5 bases). V lost 7 bases to trimming and J lost 5 bases, with 21 bases between them. The germline CDR1 and CDR2 sequences are MDHEN and SYDVKM. CDR3 length: 15 residues. This CDR3 is CASTTLRGRSDEQYF. DNA for the CDR3: TGTGCCAGCACCACCCTAAGGGGTAGGTCGGACGAGCAGTACTTC.

The rearrangement links TRBV18 to TRBJ1-2, with 7 bases aligning to TRBD1. Germline V gene sequence: CDR1 KGHSH, CDR2 LQKENI. With 3 bases clipped from V and 4 bases from J, the junction kept 5 bases outside the gene matches. The CDR3 is 14 residues long. CDR3: CASSPQGDVYGYTF. The CDR3 DNA reads TGTGCCAGCTCACCCCAGGGGGATGTCTATGGCTACACCTTC.

The chain combines TRBV11-3 with TRBJ2-3, with 7 bases matching TRBD2. This CDR3 is built from 16 residues. Trimming took 1 base from V and 6 from J; bases not matched to a gene: 10. The germline V gene has CDR1 SGHNT and CDR2 YENEEA. The CDR3 DNA reads as TGTGCCAGCAGCTTAGTCGGCGGGGGTATTGGGGATACGCAGTATTTT. Translating it yields CASSLVGGGIGDTQYF.